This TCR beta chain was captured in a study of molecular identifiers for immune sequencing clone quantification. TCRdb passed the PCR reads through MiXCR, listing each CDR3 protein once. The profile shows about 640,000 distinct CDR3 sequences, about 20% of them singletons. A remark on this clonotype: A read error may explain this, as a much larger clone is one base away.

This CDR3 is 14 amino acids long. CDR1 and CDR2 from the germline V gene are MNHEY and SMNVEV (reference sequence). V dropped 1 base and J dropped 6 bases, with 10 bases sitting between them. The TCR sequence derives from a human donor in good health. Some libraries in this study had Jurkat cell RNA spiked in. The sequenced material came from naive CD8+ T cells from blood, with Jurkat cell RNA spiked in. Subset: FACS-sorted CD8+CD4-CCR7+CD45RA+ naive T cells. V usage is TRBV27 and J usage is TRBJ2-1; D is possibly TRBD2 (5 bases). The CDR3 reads CASSLFLGSNEQFF. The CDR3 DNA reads TGTGCCAGCAGTTTATTCCTAGGGAGCAATGAGCAGTTCTTC.